This T cell receptor beta chain was identified in a study of identifying expanded T cells in peripheral blood. V dropped 5 bases and J dropped 4; count of bases not matched to a gene: 5. This CDR3 contains 16 residues. Per germline, CDR1 SGHNT and CDR2 YENEEA. Generated by immunoSEQ multiplex PCR, the TCRdb table keeps only in-frame clones and is missing some. Seen here are tens of thousands of clones, around four fifths observed once, and the top ten hold about 19%. Study-level findings and limits: Differentially abundant clones: 1 to 1.5 between replicates, about 15 at 2 to 3 weeks, 19 to 20 at four. Clone count variance between roughly two-week samples rose with total template count.

Comments on this clone: Its matching antigen is unknown.

Healthy donors had no documented immune events, such as infections, while sampled. The sample taken for sequencing was blood. This clonotype was sampled from a person aged 18-70 years in good health. This chain links TRBV11-3 with TRBJ2-3; 14 bases match TRBD2. The CDR3 region is CASSPGLAGVADTQYF. CDR3 DNA: TGTGCCAGCAGCCCGGGACTAGCGGGAGTAGCAGATACGCAGTATTTT.